One TCR beta chain is described in this entry. One end of the junction is discordant with germline, which a read error may explain. Generated by immunoSEQ multiplex PCR, the TCRdb table keeps only in-frame clones and is missing some. The profile covers 150,000 to 200,000 clones, with roughly nine tenths appearing a single time and 0.68% taken by the ten largest. This record belongs to a study of control samples from healthy donors and cancer patients. CDR1 is SEHNR, CDR2 FQNEAQ, per germline (reference sequence). The CDR3 runs 13 residues. The chain employs TRBV7-9 and TRBJ1-1; 9 bases match TRBD1. The sequencing input was blood. The clonotype comes from a woman in her thirties in good health. The CDR3 bases are TGTGCCAGCAGCTTGGCGGGACAGGGTGAACCTTTCTTT. Translated, it gives CASSLAGQGEPFF. Based on the CDR3 plus reference TRBV7-9 and TRBJ1-1, the full variable domain is DTGVSQNPRHKITKRGQNVTFRCDPISEHNRLYWYRQTLGQGPEFLTYFQNEAQLEKSRLLSDRFSAERPKGSFSTLEIQRTEQGDSAMYLCASSLAGQGEPFFGQGTRLTVV.